The entry below describes one TCR beta chain. Antigen unknown. The data originate from a study of shared clonotypes between healthy human individuals. Study-level results: Owing to a small donor count, the genetic and exposure-history diversity represented was limited. Richness estimates generally favored naive over memory subsets.

Each replicate PCR on the sorted subsets used about 0.2 ug DNA (about 30,000 T cell genomes). Per the original data handling: Quality scores were absent from the junction-only immunoSEQ sequences, so filtering differed. Sequenced by immunoSEQ multiplex PCR; TCRdb stores in-frame clones only, minus some. Clone size and V and J calls were adopted from that table, with D and trimming inferred from the DNA. This sample has roughly 2.4 million clones, with 90% to 97% found just once. CDR1 SGHTA and CDR2 FQGNSA come from the germline V gene. V was clipped by 3 bases and J by 4 bases, with 13 bases between them. The CDR3 loop spans 15 amino acids.

The chain combines TRBV7-2 with TRBJ2-1; TRBD1 is a possible D gene (6 bases). The receptor comes from a man younger than 35 in good health. The specimen was naive CD4+ T cells sorted from blood. The subset here: CD45RA+ positively selected. Written as DNA, the CDR3 is TGTGCCAGCAGCTTTCAACAGGGAAGATACAATGAGCAGTTCTTC. Amino acid sequence: CASSFQQGRYNEQFF.